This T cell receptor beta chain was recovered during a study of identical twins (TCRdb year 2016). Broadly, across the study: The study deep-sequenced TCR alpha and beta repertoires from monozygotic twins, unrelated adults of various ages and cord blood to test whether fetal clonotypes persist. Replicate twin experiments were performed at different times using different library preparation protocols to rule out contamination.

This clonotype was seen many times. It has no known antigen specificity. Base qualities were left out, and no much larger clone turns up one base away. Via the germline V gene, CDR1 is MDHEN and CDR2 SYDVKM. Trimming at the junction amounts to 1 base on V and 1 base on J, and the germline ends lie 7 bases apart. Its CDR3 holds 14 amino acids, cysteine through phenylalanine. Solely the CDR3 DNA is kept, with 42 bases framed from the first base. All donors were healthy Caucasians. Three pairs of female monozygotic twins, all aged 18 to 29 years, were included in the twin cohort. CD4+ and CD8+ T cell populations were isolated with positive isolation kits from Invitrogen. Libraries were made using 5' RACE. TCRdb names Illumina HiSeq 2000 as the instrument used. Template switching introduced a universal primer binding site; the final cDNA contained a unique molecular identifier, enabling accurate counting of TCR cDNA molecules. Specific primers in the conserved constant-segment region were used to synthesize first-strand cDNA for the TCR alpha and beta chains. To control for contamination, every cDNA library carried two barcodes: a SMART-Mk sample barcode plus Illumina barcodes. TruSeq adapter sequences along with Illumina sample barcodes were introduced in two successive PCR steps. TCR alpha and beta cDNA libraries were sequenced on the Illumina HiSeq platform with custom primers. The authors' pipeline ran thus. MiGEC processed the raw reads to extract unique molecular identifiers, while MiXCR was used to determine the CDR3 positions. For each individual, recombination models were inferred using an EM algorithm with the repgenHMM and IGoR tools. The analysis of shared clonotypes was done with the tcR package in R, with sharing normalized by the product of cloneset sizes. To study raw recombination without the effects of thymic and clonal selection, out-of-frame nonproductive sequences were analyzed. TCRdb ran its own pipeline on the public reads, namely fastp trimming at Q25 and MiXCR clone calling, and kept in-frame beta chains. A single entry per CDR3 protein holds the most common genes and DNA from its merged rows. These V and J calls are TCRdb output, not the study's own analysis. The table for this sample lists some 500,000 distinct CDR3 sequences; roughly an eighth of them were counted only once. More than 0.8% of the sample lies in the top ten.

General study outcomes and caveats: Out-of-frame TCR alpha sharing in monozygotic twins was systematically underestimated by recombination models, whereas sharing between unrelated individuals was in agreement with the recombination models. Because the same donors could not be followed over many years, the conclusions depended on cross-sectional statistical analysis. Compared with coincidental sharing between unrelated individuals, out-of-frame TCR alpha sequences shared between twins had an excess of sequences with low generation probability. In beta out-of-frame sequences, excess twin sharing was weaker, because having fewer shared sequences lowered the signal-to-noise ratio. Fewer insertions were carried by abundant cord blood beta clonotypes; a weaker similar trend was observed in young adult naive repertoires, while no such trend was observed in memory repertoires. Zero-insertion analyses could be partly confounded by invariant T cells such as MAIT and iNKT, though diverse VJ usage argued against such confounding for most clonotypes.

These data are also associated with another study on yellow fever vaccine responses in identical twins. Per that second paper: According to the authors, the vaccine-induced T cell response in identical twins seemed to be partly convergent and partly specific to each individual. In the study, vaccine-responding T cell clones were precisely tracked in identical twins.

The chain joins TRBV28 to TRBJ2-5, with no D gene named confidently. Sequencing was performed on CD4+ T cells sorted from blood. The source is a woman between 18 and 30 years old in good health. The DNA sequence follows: TGTGCCAGCAGTTTATCAGCAGTCCAAGAGACCCAGTACTTC. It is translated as CASSLSAVQETQYF. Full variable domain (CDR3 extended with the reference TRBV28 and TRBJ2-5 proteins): DVKVTQSSRYLVKRTGEKVFLECVQDMDHENMFWYRQDPGLGLRLIYFSYDVKMKEKGDIPEGYSVSREKKERFSLILESASTNQTSMYLCASSLSAVQETQYFGPGTRLLVL.